Below are 13 T cell receptor beta chains sequenced from a single sample in a study of beta chain features in type 1 diabetes (dated by TCRdb to the late 2010s). The library came from the immunoSEQ multiplex PCR assay. The entire amount of isolated RNA was reverse transcribed using the High Capacity cDNA Reverse Transcription Kit, so the sequenced TCRB transcripts were expressed ones. Here the immuneACCESS table is served through TCRdb, limited to in-frame sequences with V and J called. Missing clones are a known gap in these copies; in checked studies unresolved V genes cover under half, and the rest lacks a known reason. This sample is represented by 130,000 or so clones; nearly 9.5% of them were singletons. The ten most abundant clones make up around 0.68% of the sample. Material for sequencing was central memory CD4+ T cells from blood. These receptors were obtained from a man aged 18 to 29 in good health.

The chain uses TRBV7-9 and TRBJ1-4, with D possibly TRBD1 on 6 matching bases. V dropped 4 bases and J dropped 0 bases, with 6 bases sitting between them. The CDR3 totals 14 residues. In germline, CDR1 is SEHNR, CDR2 FQNEAQ (reference sequence). The CDR3 DNA reads as TGTGCCAGCAGCTCAGGGGCAACTAATGAAAAACTGTTTTTT. Protein: CASSSGATNEKLFF.

J is TRBJ2-2 and V is TRBV5-4; D not resolved. The CDR3 is 13 amino acids. V was shortened by 4 bases and J by 5 bases, with 9 bases between the two germline ends. Germline V lookup: CDR1 SGHNT, CDR2 YYREEE (reference sequence). In DNA form, the CDR3 reads TGTGCCAGCAGCCGTGGAGCTACCGGGGAGCTGTTTTTT. It translates to CASSRGATGELFF.

This clone was seen more than once but under ten times. The chain links TRBV5-1 to TRBJ2-6, with 7 bases that match TRBD1. The J segment lost 1 base and the V segment lost 2 bases, leaving 6 bases of the junction unmatched. The CDR3 has 17 residues. Germline V lookup: CDR1 SGHRS, CDR2 YFSETQ. The CDR3 DNA reads as TGCGCCAGCAGCTTAGGACAGGTTGTTTCTGGGGCCAACGTCCTGACTTTC. Its protein is CASSLGQVVSGANVLTF.

This clone has only a few counts. The genes are TRBV12-5 and TRBJ1-2; D is unresolved. The ends were cut back, 0 bases at V and 5 bases at J, with 19 bases in the middle. Germline CDR1 is LGHNT and CDR2 is FRNRAP. The CDR3 runs to 17 residues. The CDR3 reads CASGLVIREGQEYGYTF. The CDR3 coding sequence is TGTGCTAGTGGTTTGGTAATACGTGAGGGCCAGGAGTATGGCTACACCTTC.

This clone was recorded a few times. V gene TRBV2 combines with J gene TRBJ2-5; 9 nucleotides match TRBD1. Germline V lookup: CDR1 SNHLY, CDR2 FYNNEI. There are 13 residues in the CDR3. Unmatched junction bases numbered 1, after V lost 4 bases and J lost 4 bases. DNA of the CDR3: TGTGCCAGCAGTGTACAGGGGGCAGAGACCCAGTACTTC. This encodes CASSVQGAETQYF.

This clone was counted ten times or more. V is TRBV7-9 and J is TRBJ2-1, with 9 bases identical to TRBD2. V gave up 4 bases and J gave up 8 bases; unmatched junction bases: 6. CDR3 size: 14 residues. Germline V gene sequence: CDR1 SEHNR, CDR2 FQNEAQ (reference sequence). The CDR3 nucleotides are TGTGCCAGCAGCTCCGGGACTAGCATGTATGAGCAGTTCTTC. Amino acids: CASSSGTSMYEQFF.

This clone was observed at least ten times. V and J are TRBV15 and TRBJ2-5; the D gene is possibly TRBD1 (5 bases). In germline, CDR1 is LNHNV, CDR2 YYDKDF (reference sequence). The CDR3 spans 12 residues. Trimming took off 5 bases at V and 3 bases at J, with 7 bases between the two ends. In DNA form, the CDR3 reads TGTGCCACCAGCGGACAAAAAGAGACCCAGTACTTC. Translated, it gives CATSGQKETQYF. Full variable domain (rest looked up from reference TRBV15 and TRBJ2-5): DAMVIQNPRYQVTQFGKPVTLSCSQTLNHNVMYWYQQKSSQAPKLLFHYYDKDFNNEADTPDNFQSRRPNTSFCFLDIRSPGLGDTAMYLCATSGQKETQYFGPGTRLLVL.

This clone was observed at least ten times. Additional DNA sequences in this sample encode the identical CDR3. The genes are TRBV28 and TRBJ2-5, with D maybe TRBD1 (5 bases). V was clipped by 5 bases and J by 4 bases, with 8 bases between them. Germline V gene lookup returns CDR1 MDHEN and CDR2 SYDVKM. CDR3 length: 12 residues. The CDR3 is CASSPRGETQYF. The CDR3 region has the DNA TGTGCCAGCAGTCCAAGGGGAGAGACCCAGTACTTC. The full variable domain, with the rest looked up from reference TRBV28 and TRBJ2-5, is DVKVTQSSRYLVKRTGEKVFLECVQDMDHENMFWYRQDPGLGLRLIYFSYDVKMKEKGDIPEGYSVSREKKERFSLILESASTNQTSMYLCASSPRGETQYFGPGTRLLVL.

Only a few counts were recorded for this clone. The chain's CDR3 is CASSFRGTNEKLFF. The CDR3 DNA sequence: TGTGCCAGCAGTTTCAGGGGGACTAATGAAAAACTGTTTTTT. The rearrangement links TRBV27 to TRBJ1-4; TRBD1 aligns across 7 bases. CDR3 length: 14 amino acids. Trimming at V came to 3 bases and at J to 2 bases, leaving 0 bases not matched to a gene. Germline assignment: CDR1 MNHEY and CDR2 SMNVEV (reference sequence).

This clone was detected only a few times. The chain employs TRBV7-9 and TRBJ2-3; D perhaps matches TRBD2 (6 bases). CDR1 is SEHNR, CDR2 FQNEAQ, per germline (reference sequence). The germline V and J ends were trimmed by 2 bases and 1 base, with 10 bases remaining between them. The CDR3 totals 15 residues. In DNA form, the CDR3 reads TGTGCCAGCAGCTTACCCCCGGGAGGCACAGATACGCAGTATTTT. Its protein product is CASSLPPGGTDTQYF.

This clone has more than one count but fewer than ten. This chain joins TRBV28 and TRBJ1-2; 7 positions agree with TRBD1. This CDR3 spans 13 amino acids. CDR1 MDHEN and CDR2 SYDVKM come from the germline V gene. With 8 bases clipped from V and 6 bases from J, the junction kept 9 bases outside the gene matches. The CDR3 nucleotides read TGTGCCAGCCGACAGGGCCCTTGGGATGGCTACACCTTC. This gives the protein CASRQGPWDGYTF.

This CDR3 is CASSFPGQGTDTQYF. Written as DNA, the CDR3 is TGTGCCAGCAGCTTTCCTGGACAGGGCACAGATACGCAGTATTTT. The chain combines TRBV5-4 with TRBJ2-3, with TRBD1 matching over 7 bases. CDR1 SGHNT and CDR2 YYREEE come from the germline V gene (reference sequence). This CDR3 is built from 15 residues. Trimming took 2 bases from V and 1 from J; bases not matched to a gene: 4. Using reference TRBV5-4 and TRBJ2-3 for the parts outside the CDR3, the full variable domain is ETGVTQSPTHLIKTRGQQVTLRCSSQSGHNTVSWYQQALGQGPQFIFQYYREEENGRGNFPPRFSGLQFPNYSSELNVNALELDDSALYLCASSFPGQGTDTQYFGPGTRLTVL.

The table lists this clone with a few counts. The rearrangement links TRBV7-2 to TRBJ1-1; TRBD1 matches 9 bases. The CDR3 consists of 14 residues. Germline CDR1 and CDR2: SGHTA and FQGNSA. With V trimmed by 7 bases and J by 4 bases, 7 bases remained unmatched. The CDR3 sequence: CASTQQGARTEAFF. In DNA form, the CDR3 reads TGTGCCAGCACCCAACAGGGGGCGCGCACTGAAGCTTTCTTT.